This is a list of T cell receptor beta chains from one sample in a study of cytomegalovirus exposure and HLA in healthy donors. Some clones are missing from TCRdb's copy, which holds only in-frame ones; the method was immunoSEQ multiplex PCR. The data contain roughly 100,000 clones, around 77% of them singletons. Sequencing used PBMCs. The receptors were sampled from a woman aged 35 to 49 in good health and CMV-seropositive. The CDR3 runs from the conserved cysteine through the conserved F or W. Each record gives: clone size, J gene, V gene, D gene, CDR3 DNA, CDR3 protein. D genes are given only for firm matches. The size field is filled for only some rows; it gives once, few, many or a size class.

-	TRBJ2-1	TRBV5-6	-	TGTGCCAGCAGCTTGTTTTCCGGGAGTCCGAGCTCCTACAATGAGCAGTTCTTC	CASSLFSGSPSSYNEQFF
-	TRBJ1-1	TRBV11-3	-	TGTGCCAGCAGCTCCCTAAGAATCGCATCCAACACTGAAGCTTTCTTT	CASSSLRIASNTEAFF
-	TRBJ2-3	TRBV4-3	TRBD2	TGCGCCAGCAGCCCCTGGACTAGTAGTAGGACAGATACGCAGTATTTT	CASSPWTSSRTDTQYF
-	TRBJ2-3	TRBV7-9	TRBD2	TGTGCCAGCAGCTCTTCCCGGGAGGGGGACACAGATACGCAGTATTTT	CASSSSREGDTDTQYF
-	TRBJ1-2	TRBV7-8	TRBD1	TGTGCCAGCAGTTCTTACTCTCCGGGACAGGGGTCAGGAGGCTACACCTTC	CASSSYSPGQGSGGYTF
-	TRBJ2-7	TRBV23-1	-	TGCGCCAGCAGTCAATCCCAGGCAGTCTCCTACGAGCAGTACTTC	CASSQSQAVSYEQYF
-	TRBJ2-5	TRBV6-5	TRBD2	TGTGCCAGCAGTTACTTTCCCGCGGGGGGGAGGGAGACCCAGTACTTC	CASSYFPAGGRETQYF
few	TRBJ1-2	TRBV7-9	-	TGTGCCAGCAGCCCTCGACCTGCGGGGTATGGCTACACCTTC	CASSPRPAGYGYTF
-	TRBJ2-1	TRBV11-3	TRBD2	TGTGCCAGCAGCCCTGTCCTAGCGGGCAGGGGTTCCTACAATGAGCAGTTCTTC	CASSPVLAGRGSYNEQFF
few	TRBJ2-6	TRBV5-4	TRBD1	TGTGCCAGCAGCTTGAAGACAGGGGCTGGGGCCAACGTCCTGACTTTC	CASSLKTGAGANVLTF
-	TRBJ1-6	TRBV6-5	TRBD1	TGTGCCAGCAGTTACGGACAGGGAATGGGGAACCTCCACTTT	CASSYGQGMGNLHF
-	TRBJ2-2	TRBV2	-	TGTGCCAGCAGTGCCCACGGGGGTAGCGGCACCGGGGAGCTGTTTTTT	CASSAHGGSGTGELFF
-	TRBJ2-7	TRBV11-3	-	TGTGCCAGCAGCTCACGGCGGGATACCTACGAGCAGTACTTC	CASSSRRDTYEQYF
-	TRBJ2-7	TRBV6-6	-	TGTGCCAGCAGTTACCCCAACAGGGACGAGCAGTACTTC	CASSYPNRDEQYF
few	TRBJ1-5	TRBV6-1	-	TGTGCCAGCATATGGAGAGACAATCAGCCCCAGCATTTT	CASIWRDNQPQHF
-	TRBJ2-3	TRBV18	-	TGTGCCAGCTCACCTACCGGACGGGGTACGCAGTATTTT	CASSPTGRGTQYF
-	TRBJ2-3	TRBV4-1	TRBD1	TGCGCCAGCAGCCGGGACGACAGGGTAAAAGATACGCAGTATTTT	CASSRDDRVKDTQYF
-	TRBJ1-1	TRBV19	-	TGTGCCAGTAGTAACGCCGGGCCTAGCTACACTGAAGCTTTCTTT	CASSNAGPSYTEAFF
-	TRBJ2-3	TRBV9	TRBD2	TGTGCCAGCGGGGGACTAGCGGGAGCGCAGTATTTT	CASGGLAGAQYF
few	TRBJ2-1	TRBV7-3	-	TGTGCCAGCAGCTTAAGTCAGGGTGAATTCTTC	CASSLSQGEFF
-	TRBJ1-4	TRBV19	-	TGTGCCAGTAGTTCCCAGGCAACTAATGAAAAACTGTTTTTT	CASSSQATNEKLFF
-	TRBJ1-1	TRBV7-9	TRBD1	TGTGCCAGCAGCTTGGGGTCAGGGGGCACTGAAGCTTTCTTT	CASSLGSGGTEAFF
-	TRBJ2-5	TRBV29-1	TRBD2	TGCAGCGTTGCCTCTAGCGGGAGTGGAGAGACCCAGTACTTC	CSVASSGSGETQYF
few	TRBJ2-7	TRBV27	TRBD1	TGTGCCAATACAGGGGGAGTCTACGAGCAGTACTTC	CANTGGVYEQYF
few	TRBJ2-7	TRBV29-1	TRBD1	TGCAGCGGACGGACAGGGGGCTACGAGCAGTACTTC	CSGRTGGYEQYF
once	TRBJ1-2	TRBV6-5	-	TGTGCCAGCAGTTATCATATGGGAGCCGAAGGCTACACCTTC	CASSYHMGAEGYTF
-	TRBJ2-1	TRBV27	-	TGTGCCAGCAGTTCCATGGTGCGTTACAATGAGCAGTTCTTC	CASSSMVRYNEQFF
once	TRBJ2-7	TRBV5-1	TRBD1	TGCGCCAGCAGCGCTGGACAGGACGTCATCTACGAGCAGTACTTC	CASSAGQDVIYEQYF
once	TRBJ1-1	TRBV10-3	TRBD1	TGTGCCATTAGCCGACAGGGGGCTGCTGAAGCTTTCTTT	CAISRQGAAEAFF
-	TRBJ1-5	TRBV5-5	-	TGTGCCAGCAGCCCGAGGGCGGGGCTGGACAATCAGCCCCAGCATTTT	CASSPRAGLDNQPQHF
-	TRBJ1-1	TRBV2	-	TGTGCCACACAACGGGACATGAACACTGAAGCTTTCTTT	CATQRDMNTEAFF
-	TRBJ1-2	TRBV6-1	-	TGTGCCAGCAGTGTCCCCGCAGGGGCTAACTATGGCTACACCTTC	CASSVPAGANYGYTF
few	TRBJ2-2	TRBV29-1	-	TGCAGCGTTGAATTACTAGAGGCCGGGGAGCTGTTTTTT	CSVELLEAGELFF
-	TRBJ2-5	TRBV28	-	TGTGCCAGCAGTTCCCGGGAATTCCAAGAGACCCAGTACTTC	CASSSREFQETQYF
-	TRBJ1-1	TRBV29-1	TRBD1	TGCAGCGTTGCACCTTACAGGGGTATCACTGAAGCTTTCTTT	CSVAPYRGITEAFF
-	TRBJ2-1	TRBV7-2	-	TGTGCCAGCAGCCCGACTCCTCATAGCTCCTACAATGAGCAGTTCTTC	CASSPTPHSSYNEQFF
-	TRBJ2-7	TRBV28	TRBD1	TGTGCCAGCAGTTTTCGGGGACAGCAAGATTACGAGCAGTACTTC	CASSFRGQQDYEQYF
-	TRBJ1-5	TRBV2	TRBD1	TGTGCCAGCAGTACCCAAGGGACAGGGGGATCCAATCAGCCCCAGCATTTT	CASSTQGTGGSNQPQHF
few	TRBJ1-1	TRBV28	-	TGTGCCAGCAGCCCACACGGGTCTGAAGCTTTCTTT	CASSPHGSEAFF
-	TRBJ2-3	TRBV15	-	TGTGCCACCAGCAGAGATTATTCGAGCACAGATACGCAGTATTTT	CATSRDYSSTDTQYF
-	TRBJ2-1	TRBV6-4	-	TGTGCCAGCAGTCGGGATAGCTCCTACAATGAGCAGTTCTTC	CASSRDSSYNEQFF
-	TRBJ1-6	TRBV10-2	-	TGCGCCAGCAGTGAGTCGGGTAGGGTCGGGGATTCACCCCTCCACTTT	CASSESGRVGDSPLHF
-	TRBJ2-1	TRBV29-1	TRBD2	TGCAGCGTTGACAGGGCGGGGGACGGGGCCTACAATGAGCAGTTCTTC	CSVDRAGDGAYNEQFF
-	TRBJ2-7	TRBV6-5	TRBD1	TGTGCCAGCAGTTACCTCCCGGGACAGGGAGGGCAGTACTTC	CASSYLPGQGGQYF
-	TRBJ2-5	TRBV5-1	-	TGCGCCAGCAGCCCAAACCCCAGGTACCAAGAGACCCAGTACTTC	CASSPNPRYQETQYF
-	TRBJ2-3	TRBV5-1	-	TGCGCCAGCAGCTTGATGGACAGCGCAGATACGCAGTATTTT	CASSLMDSADTQYF
-	TRBJ1-2	TRBV28	-	TGTGCCAGCAGATCGAGTTCCACCGGAGGGGTCTATGGCTACACCTTC	CASRSSSTGGVYGYTF
-	TRBJ1-6	TRBV4-1	TRBD1	TGCGCCAGCAGCAAGGGAAGGGGGACAGGGTTGGATTCACCCCTCCACTTT	CASSKGRGTGLDSPLHF